This TCR beta chain was profiled in a study of identical twins. From the 5' RACE reads, TCRdb called clonotypes with MiXCR, one entry per CDR3 protein. The sample lists nearly 900,000 distinct CDR3 sequences, 10% to 15% occurring once. A further study also used this sample, focusing on yellow fever vaccine responses in identical twins.

Sequenced sample: PBMCs. The sequence was obtained from a young woman in good health.

CDR3 in amino acids: CAISAHSMPTDTQYF. CDR3 in DNA: TGTGCCATCAGTGCCCACAGCATGCCCACAGATACGCAGTATTTT. The chain recombines TRBV10-3 with TRBJ2-3; D is uncertain. V lost 4 bases, J lost 2 bases, and 13 bases lay in between. This CDR3 is built from 15 residues. Germline V CDR1 and CDR2: ENHRY, SYGVKD.